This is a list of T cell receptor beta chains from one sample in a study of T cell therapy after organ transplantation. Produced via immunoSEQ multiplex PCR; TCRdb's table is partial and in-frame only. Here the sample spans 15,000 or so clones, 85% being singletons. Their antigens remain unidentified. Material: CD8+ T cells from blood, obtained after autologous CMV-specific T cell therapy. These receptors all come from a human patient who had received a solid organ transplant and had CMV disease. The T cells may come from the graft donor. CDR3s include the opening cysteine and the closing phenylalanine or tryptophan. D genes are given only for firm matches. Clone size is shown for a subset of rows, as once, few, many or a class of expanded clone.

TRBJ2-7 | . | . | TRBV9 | CASSERPGQLYEQCF | TGTGCCAGCAGCGAGCGGCCGGGACAACTGTACGAGCAGTGCTTC
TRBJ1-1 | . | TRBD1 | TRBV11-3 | CASSGRQGANTEAFF | TGTGCCAGCAGCGGCAGACAGGGGGCCAACACTGAAGCTTTCTTT
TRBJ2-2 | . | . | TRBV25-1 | CASSEIDGANTGELFF | TGTGCCAGCAGTGAAATCGACGGAGCGAACACCGGGGAGCTGTTTTTT
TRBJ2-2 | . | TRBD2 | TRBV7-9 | CASSLMVRVAGNTGELFF | TGTGCCAGCAGCTTAATGGTCCGAGTAGCGGGGAACACCGGGGAGCTGTTTTTT
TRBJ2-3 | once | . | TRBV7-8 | CASSLVGGIGTDTQYF | TGTGCCAGCAGCTTAGTCGGCGGGATAGGAACAGATACGCAGTATTTT
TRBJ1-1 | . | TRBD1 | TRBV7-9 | CASSLADREDTEAFF | TGTGCCAGCAGCCTAGCGGACAGGGAGGACACTGAAGCTTTCTTT
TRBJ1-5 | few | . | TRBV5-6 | CASSLGGGFSNQPQHF | TGTGCCAGCAGCTTGGGCGGGGGCTTTAGCAATCAGCCCCAGCATTTT
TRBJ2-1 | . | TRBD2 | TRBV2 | CASGRWGAGDLDEQFF | TGTGCCAGCGGACGGTGGGGAGCGGGAGATTTGGATGAGCAGTTCTTC
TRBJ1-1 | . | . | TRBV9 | CASSVGGYTEAFF | TGTGCCAGCAGCGTAGGAGGGTACACTGAAGCTTTCTTT
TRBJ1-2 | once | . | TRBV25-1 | CASSPRVGVNYGYTF | TGTGCCAGCAGCCCAAGAGTGGGGGTTAACTATGGCTACACCTTC
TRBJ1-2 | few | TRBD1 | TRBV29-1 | CSALGTEHGYTF | TGCAGCGCCCTGGGGACAGAACATGGCTACACCTTC
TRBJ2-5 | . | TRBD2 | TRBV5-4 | CASSREWRGEQETQYF | TGTGCCAGCAGCCGGGAGTGGCGGGGGGAGCAAGAGACCCAGTACTTC
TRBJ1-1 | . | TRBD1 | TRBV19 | CASSPEDRAEAFF | TGTGCCAGTAGTCCAGAGGACAGGGCTGAAGCTTTCTTT
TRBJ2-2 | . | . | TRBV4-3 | CASSQDLDTGELFF | TGCGCCAGCAGCCAAGATCTAGACACCGGGGAGCTGTTTTTT
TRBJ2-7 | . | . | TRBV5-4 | CASSLGRSSYEQYF | TGTGCCAGCAGCTTAGGCCGGAGCTCCTACGAGCAGTACTTC
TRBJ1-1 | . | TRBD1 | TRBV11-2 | CASSFRDRAPEAFF | TGTGCCAGCAGCTTCCGGGACAGGGCCCCTGAAGCTTTCTTT
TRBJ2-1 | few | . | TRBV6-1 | CASTVGFEVNEQFF | TGTGCCAGCACTGTCGGATTTGAAGTGAATGAGCAGTTCTTC
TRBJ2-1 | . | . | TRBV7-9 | CASSSGTHPPRGNEQFF | TGTGCCAGCAGCTCCGGGACTCATCCACCCCGAGGGAATGAGCAGTTCTTC
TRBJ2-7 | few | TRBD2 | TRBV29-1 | CSVEASGGYEQYF | TGCAGCGTTGAGGCTAGCGGGGGGTACGAGCAGTACTTC
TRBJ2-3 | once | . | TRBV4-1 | CASRPRSGSRDTQYF | TGCGCCAGCAGACCAAGGAGTGGGTCGCGGGATACGCAGTATTTT
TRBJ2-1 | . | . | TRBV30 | CAWRQGFYLNEQFF | TGTGCCTGGAGGCAAGGGTTCTATCTCAATGAGCAGTTCTTC
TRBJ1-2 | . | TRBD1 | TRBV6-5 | CASSYSPTGVEGYTF | TGTGCCAGCAGTTACTCGCCTACAGGGGTAGAAGGCTACACCTTC
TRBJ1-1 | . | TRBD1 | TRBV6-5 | CASSSGTGVTEAFF | TGTGCCAGCAGTTCGGGGACAGGGGTTACTGAAGCTTTCTTT
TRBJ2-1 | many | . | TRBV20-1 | CSASNNEQFF | TGCAGTGCTAGTAATAATGAGCAGTTCTTC
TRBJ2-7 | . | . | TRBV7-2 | CASSFGREYEQYF | TGTGCCAGCAGCTTTGGCAGAGAATACGAGCAGTACTTC
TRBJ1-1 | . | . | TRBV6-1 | CAALGGGAAEAFF | TGTGCCGCCCTGGGTGGGGGGGCCGCTGAAGCTTTCTTT
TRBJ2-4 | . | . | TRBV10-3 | CAISESKGEGAKNIQYF | TGTGCCATCAGTGAGTCTAAGGGGGAGGGAGCCAAAAACATTCAGTACTTC
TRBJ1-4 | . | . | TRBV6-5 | CASTKGRATNEKLFF | TGTGCCAGCACCAAGGGTCGAGCAACTAATGAAAAACTGTTTTTT
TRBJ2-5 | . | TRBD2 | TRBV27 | CASSFTSGAPETQYF | TGTGCCAGCAGTTTTACTAGCGGGGCCCCAGAGACCCAGTACTTC
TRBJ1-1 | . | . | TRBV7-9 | CASSFGESAEAFF | TGTGCCAGCAGCTTTGGGGAGTCGGCTGAAGCTTTCTTT
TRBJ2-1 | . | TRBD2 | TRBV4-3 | CASSQDGTSGGNEQFF | TGCGCCAGCAGCCAAGACGGGACTAGCGGGGGCAATGAGCAGTTCTTC
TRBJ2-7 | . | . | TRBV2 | CASRVRAGGTYEQYF | TGTGCCAGCAGGGTCCGAGCAGGGGGGACCTACGAGCAGTACTTC
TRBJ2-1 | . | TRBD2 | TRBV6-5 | CASKISGGPGNEQFF | TGTGCCAGCAAAATTAGCGGGGGACCCGGGAATGAGCAGTTCTTC
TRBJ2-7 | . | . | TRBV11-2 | CASSLGQPQYF | TGTGCCAGCAGCTTGGGGCAGCCGCAGTACTTC
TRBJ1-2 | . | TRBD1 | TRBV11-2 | CASSLEIEGTGGQAGYTF | TGTGCCAGCAGCTTAGAAATAGAGGGGACAGGGGGGCAAGCTGGCTACACCTTC
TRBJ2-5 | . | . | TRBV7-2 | CASSSDPLSTPYQETQYF | TGTGCCAGCAGCTCGGACCCCTTGTCCACTCCGTACCAAGAGACCCAGTACTTC
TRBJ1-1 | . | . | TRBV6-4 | CASSERPRAMCTEAFF | TGTGCCAGCAGTGAAAGACCCAGGGCGATGTGCACTGAAGCTTTCTTT
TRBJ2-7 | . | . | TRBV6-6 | CASSGGHPYEQYF | TGTGCCAGCAGCGGGGGACACCCCTACGAGCAGTACTTC
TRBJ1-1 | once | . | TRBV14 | CASSQAVLSGAFF | TGTGCCAGCAGCCAAGCCGTTCTGTCGGGGGCTTTCTTT
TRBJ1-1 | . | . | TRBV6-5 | CASSYSRTGMNTEAFF | TGTGCCAGCAGTTACTCGAGAACGGGCATGAACACTGAAGCTTTCTTT
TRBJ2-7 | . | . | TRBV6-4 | CASSDPIGTPISYEQYF | TGTGCCAGCAGTGACCCCATCGGCACACCCATATCCTACGAGCAGTACTTC
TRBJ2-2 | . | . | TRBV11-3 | CASSLVKGAGELFF | TGTGCCAGCAGCTTAGTAAAGGGGGCCGGGGAGCTGTTTTTT